This record covers a single T cell receptor beta chain. Antigen specificity is unknown. This entry is derived from a study of vaccination and CD4 T cells after COVID-19. Study summary: The convalescents included six males and four females, and among them two were Hispanic while seven were Caucasian. Cells were stimulated with overlapping spike peptide pools from SARS-CoV-2, HCoV-NL63, HCoV-OC43 and HCoV-229E.

Sequencing of the DNA from cultured CD4+ T cells was carried out with the Oncomine TCR Beta short-read assay. TCRdb re-analysed the PCR reads in MiXCR, keeping a single row per CDR3 protein. The repertoire has about 11,000 distinct CDR3 sequences, roughly 56% of them found once; the top ten carry over 7%. The treatment here: roughly ten-day PBMC culture with coronavirus spike peptide pools or control peptides (ViraFEST assay). CDR1 and CDR2 from the germline V gene are MNHNS and SASEGT. Unmatched junction bases numbered 6, after V lost 7 bases and J lost 7 bases. This CDR3 contains 13 residues. The chain has TRBV6-1 and TRBJ1-5, with 8 bases that match TRBD1. The sequencing input was CD4+ T cells from blood, cultured in vitro. The receptor comes from a human donor who had recovered from COVID-19. CDR3 in DNA: TGTGCCAGCAACAGGGGGTCGAGGCAGCCCCAGCATTTT. It translates to CASNRGSRQPQHF.